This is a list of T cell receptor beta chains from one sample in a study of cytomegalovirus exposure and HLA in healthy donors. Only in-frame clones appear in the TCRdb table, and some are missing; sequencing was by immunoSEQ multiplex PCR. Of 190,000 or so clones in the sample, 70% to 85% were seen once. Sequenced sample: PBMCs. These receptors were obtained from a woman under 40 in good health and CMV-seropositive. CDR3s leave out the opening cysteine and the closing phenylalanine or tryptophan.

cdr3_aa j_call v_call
ASSYMGSGYGGELF TRBJ2-2 TRBV6-6
AWSAPTGNTEAF TRBJ1-1 TRBV30
ASSATSGTYEQF TRBJ2-1 TRBV9
ASTDRSNTEAF TRBJ1-1 TRBV6-5
ASSLGTANTGELF TRBJ2-2 TRBV5-1
ASRAGGETGELF TRBJ2-2 TRBV28
ASSLSAGSSYEQY TRBJ2-7 TRBV28
AIGARPTEAF TRBJ1-1 TRBV10-3
AISGTGVTDTQY TRBJ2-3 TRBV10-3
ASSYGQGNTEAF TRBJ1-1 TRBV6-5
AWSVSGTSGMGEQF TRBJ2-1 TRBV30
ASSFSLAGTYNEQF TRBJ2-1 TRBV6-5
AWSVLSSGGRQF TRBJ2-1 TRBV30
ASSAGGETQY TRBJ2-5 TRBV7-2
ASSTLQGVSELF TRBJ1-4 TRBV7-9
ASIQRSRLSGKETQY TRBJ2-5 TRBV7-8